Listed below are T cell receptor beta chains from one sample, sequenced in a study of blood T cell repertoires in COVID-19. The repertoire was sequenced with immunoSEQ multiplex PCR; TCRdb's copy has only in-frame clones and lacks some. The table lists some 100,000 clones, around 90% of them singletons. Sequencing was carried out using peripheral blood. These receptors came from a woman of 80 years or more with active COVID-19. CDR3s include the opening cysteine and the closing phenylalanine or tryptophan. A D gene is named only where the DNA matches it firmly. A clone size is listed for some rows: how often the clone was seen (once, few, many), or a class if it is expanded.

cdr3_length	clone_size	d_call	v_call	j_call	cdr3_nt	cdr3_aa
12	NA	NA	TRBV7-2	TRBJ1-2	TGTGCCAGCAGCATTGGAGGGTATGGCTACACCTTC	CASSIGGYGYTF
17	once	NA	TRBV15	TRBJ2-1	TGTGCCACCAGCTCCCACCCGAGGGATTATTCCTACAATGAGCAGTTCTTC	CATSSHPRDYSYNEQFF
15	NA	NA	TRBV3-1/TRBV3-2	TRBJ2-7	TGTGCCAGCAGCCCGCAGGCGAGGAGGGGCTACGAGCAGTACTTC	CASSPQARRGYEQYF
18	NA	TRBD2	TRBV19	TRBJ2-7	TGTGCCAGTAGTCTCCGGAGCAGGGGGGGGACTAGCGCCCCCGAGCAGTACTTC	CASSLRSRGGTSAPEQYF
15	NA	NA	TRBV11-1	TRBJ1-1	TGTGCCAGCAGCCTACTCTCCACGGGTGCCACTGAAGCTTTCTTT	CASSLLSTGATEAFF
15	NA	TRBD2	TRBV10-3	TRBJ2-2	TGTGCCATCAGTGAGTCGGGAGGGCTTATCGGGGAGCTGTTTTTT	CAISESGGLIGELFF
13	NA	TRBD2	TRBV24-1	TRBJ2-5	TGTGCCACCAGTGGCGGGAGTGGAGAGACCCAGTACTTC	CATSGGSGETQYF
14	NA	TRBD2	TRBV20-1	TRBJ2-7	TGCAGTGCTAGTTCTAGCGGGAGGACAGACGAGCAGTACTTC	CSASSSGRTDEQYF
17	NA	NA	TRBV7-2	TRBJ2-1	TGTGCCAGCAGCTTACCTCAACGGGGGAGTCGGTACAATGAGCAGTTCTTC	CASSLPQRGSRYNEQFF
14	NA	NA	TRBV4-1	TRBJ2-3	TGCGCCAGCAGCCAAGATCTACGCACAGATACGCAGTATTTT	CASSQDLRTDTQYF
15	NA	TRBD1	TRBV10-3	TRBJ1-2	TGTGCCATCGGAAGGGACAGGGGCCATTTAGATGGCTACACCTTC	CAIGRDRGHLDGYTF
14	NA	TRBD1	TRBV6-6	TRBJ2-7	TGTGCCAGCAGTCCCCGGGACAGATACTACGAGCAGTACTTC	CASSPRDRYYEQYF
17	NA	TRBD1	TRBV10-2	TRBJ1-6	TGCGCCAGCCTGGAACCCGGGACAGCTTTCTATAATTCACCCCTCCACTTT	CASLEPGTAFYNSPLHF
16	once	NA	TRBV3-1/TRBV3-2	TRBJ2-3	TGTGCCAGCAGCCGAACACGGGGGGCTTACACAGATACGCAGTATTTT	CASSRTRGAYTDTQYF
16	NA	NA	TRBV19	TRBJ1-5	TGTGCCAGTAGTCCCCCGCCGCAGTATAGCAATCAGCCCCAGCATTTT	CASSPPPQYSNQPQHF
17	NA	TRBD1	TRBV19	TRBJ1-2	TGTGCCAGTAGTCAATTCAACAGGGGGATGGCAAACTATGGCTACACCTTC	CASSQFNRGMANYGYTF
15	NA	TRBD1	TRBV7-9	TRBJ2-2	TGTGCCAGCAGCTCTTGGGACAGCAACACCGGGGAGCTGTTTTTT	CASSSWDSNTGELFF
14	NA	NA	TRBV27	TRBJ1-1	TGTGCCAGCAGTCCGCGGGACGGCATCACTGAAGCTTTCTTT	CASSPRDGITEAFF
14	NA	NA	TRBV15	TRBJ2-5	TGTGCCACCAGTCCTGGACGGGGAAGGGAGACCCAGTACTTC	CATSPGRGRETQYF
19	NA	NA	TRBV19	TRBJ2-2	TGTGCCAGTAGTGGGATCTCCGGACGGCAGGGGCCAAACACCGGGGAGCTGTTTTTT	CASSGISGRQGPNTGELFF
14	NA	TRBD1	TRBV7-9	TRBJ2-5	TGTGCCAGCAGGGCGGGACAGGGGCTACAGACCCAGTACTTC	CASRAGQGLQTQYF
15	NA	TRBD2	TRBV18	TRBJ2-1	TGTGCCAGCTCACCAGGGACTAGCGACCACAATGAGCAGTTCTTC	CASSPGTSDHNEQFF
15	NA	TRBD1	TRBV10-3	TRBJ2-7	TGTGCCATCAGTGATCTAGGGACACAGGGGAGCGAGCAGTACTTC	CAISDLGTQGSEQYF
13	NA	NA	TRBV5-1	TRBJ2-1	TGCGCCAGCAGCTTGTATTCCGGGAATGAGCAGTTCTTC	CASSLYSGNEQFF
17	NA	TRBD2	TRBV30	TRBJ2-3	TGTGCCTGGAGAGGTAGGATAGCGGGGAGGAGCACAGATACGCAGTATTTT	CAWRGRIAGRSTDTQYF
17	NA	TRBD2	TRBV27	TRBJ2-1	TGTGCCAGCAGTTTAGGGGGACTAGCGGGAGGGGCCAATGAGCAGTTCTTC	CASSLGGLAGGANEQFF
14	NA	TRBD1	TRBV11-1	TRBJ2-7	TGTGCCAGCAGCCCTCCTGGACAGGATTACGAGCAGTACTTC	CASSPPGQDYEQYF
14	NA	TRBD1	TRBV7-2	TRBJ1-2	TGTGCCAGCAGCACGCGACAGGGGGCGCGCGGCTACACCTTC	CASSTRQGARGYTF
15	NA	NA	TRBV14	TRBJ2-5	TGTGCCAGCAGCCAAGGCCGGGACATACAAGAGACCCAGTACTTC	CASSQGRDIQETQYF
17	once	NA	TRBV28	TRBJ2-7	TGTGCCAGCAGTTTGAGGGTGGGACAGCGGGTCCCTCGCGAGCAGTACTTC	CASSLRVGQRVPREQYF
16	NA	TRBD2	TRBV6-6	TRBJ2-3	TGTGCCAGCAGTATTGGGACTAGCGGAAGCACAGATACGCAGTATTTT	CASSIGTSGSTDTQYF
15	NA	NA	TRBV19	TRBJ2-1	TGTGCCAGTAGTATCTCCAGGGCGGGATCTCGAGGGCAGTTCTTC	CASSISRAGSRGQFF
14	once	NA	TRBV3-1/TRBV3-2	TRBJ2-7	TGTGCCAGCAGCCACCCTGGGCCCTGGGTGGAGCAGTACTTC	CASSHPGPWVEQYF
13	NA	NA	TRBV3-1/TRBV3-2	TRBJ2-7	TGTGCCAGCAGCCGGACATCCTTCTACGAGCAGTACTTC	CASSRTSFYEQYF
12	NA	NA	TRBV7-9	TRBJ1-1	TGTGCCAGCAGCATTTGGCTCACTGAAGCTTTCTTT	CASSIWLTEAFF
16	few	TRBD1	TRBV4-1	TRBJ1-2	TGCGCCAGCAGCCAAGCTTTTCACGGACAGGAGGATGGCTACACCTTC	CASSQAFHGQEDGYTF
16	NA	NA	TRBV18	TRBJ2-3	TGTGCCAGCTCAGCAGGACAGTCCGGGTTCACAGATACGCAGTATTTT	CASSAGQSGFTDTQYF
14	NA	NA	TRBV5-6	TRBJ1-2	TGTGCCAGCAGCTTGGGGGCGTCCGGGGGTGGCTACACCTTC	CASSLGASGGGYTF
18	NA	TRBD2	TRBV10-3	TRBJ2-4	TGTGCCATCAGTGATGACGGACTAGCGGGAGTCGCCAAAAACATTCAGTACTTC	CAISDDGLAGVAKNIQYF
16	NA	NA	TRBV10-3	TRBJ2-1	TGTGCCATCAGTGTAGGCGGCCTCCACTCCTACAATGAGCAGTTCTTC	CAISVGGLHSYNEQFF
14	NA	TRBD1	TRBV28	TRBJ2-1	TGTGCCAGCAGTGGGACAGGGGGTAACAATGAGCAGTTCTTC	CASSGTGGNNEQFF
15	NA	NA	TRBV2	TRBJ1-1	TGTGCCAGCAGCCTTTTGGGGCCCGCTAACACTGAAGCTTTCTTT	CASSLLGPANTEAFF
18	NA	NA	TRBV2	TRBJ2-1	TGTGCCAGCAGTGAAGCGCTTGGGGTCCAGGACAGATACAATGAGCAGTTCTTC	CASSEALGVQDRYNEQFF
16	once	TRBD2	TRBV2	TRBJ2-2	TGTGCCAGCAGTGAACGAGGCGGGAGGGTCACCGGGGAGCTGTTTTTT	CASSERGGRVTGELFF
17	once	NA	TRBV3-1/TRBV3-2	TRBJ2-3	TGTGCCAGCAGCCAAGCCCCCCGAGCAGGAGGGGCAGATACGCAGTATTTT	CASSQAPRAGGADTQYF
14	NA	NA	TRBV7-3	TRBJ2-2	TGTGCCAGCAGGTCGGGGAGAAACACCGGGGAGCTGTTTTTT	CASRSGRNTGELFF
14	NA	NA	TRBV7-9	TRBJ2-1	TGTGCCAGCAGCTTTTCGAACTCTTACAATGAGCAGTTCTTC	CASSFSNSYNEQFF
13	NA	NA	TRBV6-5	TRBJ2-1	TGTGCCAGCAGTTACTCGATCGGGGGTGAGCAGTTCTTC	CASSYSIGGEQFF
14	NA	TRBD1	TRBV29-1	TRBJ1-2	TGCAGCGTTGAGACAGGGGGGTTTTACTATGGCTACACCTTC	CSVETGGFYYGYTF
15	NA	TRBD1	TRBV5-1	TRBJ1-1	TGCGCCAGCAGCGCCGGGACAGGGGGGAACACTGAAGCTTTCTTT	CASSAGTGGNTEAFF
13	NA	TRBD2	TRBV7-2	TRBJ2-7	TGTGCCAGCAGCTTCGGGGGGGTAGGGGAGCAGTACTTC	CASSFGGVGEQYF
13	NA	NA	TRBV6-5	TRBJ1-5	TGTGCCAGCAGGGGGGGACTAGATCAGCCCCAGCATTTT	CASRGGLDQPQHF
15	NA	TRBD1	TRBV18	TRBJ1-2	TGTGCCAGCTCACCACTGCAGGGGGAAAAGTATGGCTACACCTTC	CASSPLQGEKYGYTF